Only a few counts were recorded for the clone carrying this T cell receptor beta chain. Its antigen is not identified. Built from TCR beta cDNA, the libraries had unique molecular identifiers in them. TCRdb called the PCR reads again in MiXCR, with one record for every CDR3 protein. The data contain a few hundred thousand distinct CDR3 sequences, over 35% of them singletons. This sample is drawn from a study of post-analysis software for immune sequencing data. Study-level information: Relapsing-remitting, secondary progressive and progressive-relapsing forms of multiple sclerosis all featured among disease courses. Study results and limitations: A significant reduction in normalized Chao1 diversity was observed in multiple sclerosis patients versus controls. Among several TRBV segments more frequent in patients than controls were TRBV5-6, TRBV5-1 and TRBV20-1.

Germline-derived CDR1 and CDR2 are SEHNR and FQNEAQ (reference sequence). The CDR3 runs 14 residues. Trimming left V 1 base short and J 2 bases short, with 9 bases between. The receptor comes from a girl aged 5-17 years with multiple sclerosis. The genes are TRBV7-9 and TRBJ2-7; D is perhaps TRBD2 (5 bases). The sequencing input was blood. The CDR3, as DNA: TGTGCCAGCAGCTTAGGGGAGTTACCCTACGAGCAGTACTTC. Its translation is CASSLGELPYEQYF.